Here is one TCR beta chain with its context. Its target is unknown. The record originates from a study of OX40 agonist ivuxolimab in advanced cancers. Whole-study results and caveats: The work left the antigen specificity of expanded peripheral T cells undetermined.

Here immunoSEQ multiplex PCR was the method, and the copy in TCRdb shows in-frame clones only, minus some. Of about 36,000 clones listed, about 88% are singletons. Between the trimmed V and J ends, which lost 2 bases and 9 bases, there was a span of 11 bases. In germline, CDR1 is MDHEN, CDR2 SYDVKM. The CDR3 runs 13 residues. This TCR derives from an adult with an advanced solid tumor such as melanoma, head and neck, liver or kidney cancer. The source was CD4+ or CD8+ T cells sorted from blood, collected in a trial of the OX40 agonist ivuxolimab. The rearrangement joins TRBV28 to TRBJ1-5, with D unresolved. CDR3 in DNA: TGTGCCAGCAGTTTAGGCCCCACAAGGCCCCAGCATTTT. Translating it yields CASSLGPTRPQHF.